This T cell receptor (beta chain) originates from a study of OX40 agonist ivuxolimab in advanced cancers. Study as a whole: Under the entry rules, prior anti-PD-1, anti-PD-L1 or anti-CTLA-4 therapy was allowed, and about 40% had some. Notes on the study in general: The study observed clonal expansion of CD4+ and CD8+ blood T cells by week 6 at 0.1 to 3.0 mg/kg.

The table came from immunoSEQ multiplex PCR; TCRdb's copy has only in-frame clones and leaves some out. The sample lists 80,000 to 100,000 clones, roughly 89% occurring once. The CDR3 spans 15 residues. V was pared by 2 bases and J by 5 bases, with 14 bases between. Germline V CDR1 and CDR2: MGHRA, YSYEKL. About this clone: The antigen is unknown.

This chain joins TRBV4-1 and TRBJ2-3, with D tentatively TRBD2 (6 bases). The clonotype comes from an adult with an advanced solid tumor such as melanoma, head and neck, liver or kidney cancer. The sample consisted of CD4+ or CD8+ T cells sorted from blood, taken in a trial of the OX40 agonist ivuxolimab. CDR3 bases: TGCGCCAGCAGCCAACTGGCGGGGCAGGGAGATACGCAGTATTTT. Its translation is CASSQLAGQGDTQYF.